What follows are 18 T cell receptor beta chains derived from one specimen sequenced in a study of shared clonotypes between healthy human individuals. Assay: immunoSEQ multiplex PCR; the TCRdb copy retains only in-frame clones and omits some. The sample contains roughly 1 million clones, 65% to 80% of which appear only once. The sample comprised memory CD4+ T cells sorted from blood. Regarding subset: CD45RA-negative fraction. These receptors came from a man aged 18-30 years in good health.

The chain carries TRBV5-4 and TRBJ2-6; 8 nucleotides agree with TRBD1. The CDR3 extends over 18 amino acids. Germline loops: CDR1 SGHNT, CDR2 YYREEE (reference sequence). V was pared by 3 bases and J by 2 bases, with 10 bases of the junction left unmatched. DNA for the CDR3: TGTGCCAGCAGCTCCGGTCCGGACAGGGCCCCTGGGGCCAACGTCCTGACTTTC. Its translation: CASSSGPDRAPGANVLTF.

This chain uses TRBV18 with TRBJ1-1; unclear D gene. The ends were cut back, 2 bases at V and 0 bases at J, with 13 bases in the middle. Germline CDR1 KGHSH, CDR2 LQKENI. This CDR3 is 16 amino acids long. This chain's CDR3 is CASSPNGDPLNTEAFF. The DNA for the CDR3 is TGTGCCAGCTCACCAAACGGTGATCCGCTGAACACTGAAGCTTTCTTT.

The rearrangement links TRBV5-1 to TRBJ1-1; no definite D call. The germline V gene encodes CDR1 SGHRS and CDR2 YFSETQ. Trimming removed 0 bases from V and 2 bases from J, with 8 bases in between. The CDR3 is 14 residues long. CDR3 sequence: CASSLDRQNTEAFF. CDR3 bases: TGCGCCAGCAGCTTGGATCGGCAAAACACTGAAGCTTTCTTT.

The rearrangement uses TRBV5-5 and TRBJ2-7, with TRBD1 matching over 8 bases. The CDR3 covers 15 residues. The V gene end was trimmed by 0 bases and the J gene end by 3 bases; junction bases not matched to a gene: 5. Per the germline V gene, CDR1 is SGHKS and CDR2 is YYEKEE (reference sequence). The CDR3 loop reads CASSLEGQGFYEQYF. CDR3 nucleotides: TGTGCCAGCAGCTTGGAAGGACAGGGATTCTACGAGCAGTACTTC.

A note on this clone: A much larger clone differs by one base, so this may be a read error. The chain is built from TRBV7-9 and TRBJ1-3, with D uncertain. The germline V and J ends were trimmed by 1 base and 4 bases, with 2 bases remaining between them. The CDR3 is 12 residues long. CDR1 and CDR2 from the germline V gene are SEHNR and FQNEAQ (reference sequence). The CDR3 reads CASSLDGNTIYF. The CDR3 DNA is TGTGCCAGCAGCTTAGACGGAAACACCATATATTTT.

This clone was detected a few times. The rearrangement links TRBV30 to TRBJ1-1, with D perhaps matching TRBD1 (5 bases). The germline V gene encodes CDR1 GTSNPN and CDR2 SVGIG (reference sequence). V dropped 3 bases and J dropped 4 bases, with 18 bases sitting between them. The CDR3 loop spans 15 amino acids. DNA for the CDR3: TGTGCCTGGAGCCCTCCCGCGCCCAGGGCCACTGAAGCTTTCTTT. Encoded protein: CAWSPPAPRATEAFF.

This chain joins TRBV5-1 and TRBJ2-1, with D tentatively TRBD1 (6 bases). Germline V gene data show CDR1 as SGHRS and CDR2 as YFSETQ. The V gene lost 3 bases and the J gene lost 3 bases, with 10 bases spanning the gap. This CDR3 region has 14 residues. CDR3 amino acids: CASSSRTVYNEQFF. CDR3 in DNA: TGCGCCAGCAGCTCTAGGACAGTCTACAATGAGCAGTTCTTC.

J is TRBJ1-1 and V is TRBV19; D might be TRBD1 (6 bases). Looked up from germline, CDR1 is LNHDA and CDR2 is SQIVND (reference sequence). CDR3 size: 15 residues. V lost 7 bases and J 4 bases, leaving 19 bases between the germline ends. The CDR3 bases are TGTGCCAGTACGACTCTCTCAGGGGTAGGCACTGAAGCTTTCTTT. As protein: CASTTLSGVGTEAFF.

The CDR3 nucleotides read TGTGCCAGTAGTATAGATACGTCCCATCTTAGCAATCAGCCCCAGCATTTT. This encodes CASSIDTSHLSNQPQHF. This chain uses TRBV19 with TRBJ1-5; D not certain. Trimming took 0 bases from V and 0 from J, leaving 12 bases between them. This CDR3 has 17 amino acids. Germline values: CDR1 LNHDA, CDR2 SQIVND (reference sequence).

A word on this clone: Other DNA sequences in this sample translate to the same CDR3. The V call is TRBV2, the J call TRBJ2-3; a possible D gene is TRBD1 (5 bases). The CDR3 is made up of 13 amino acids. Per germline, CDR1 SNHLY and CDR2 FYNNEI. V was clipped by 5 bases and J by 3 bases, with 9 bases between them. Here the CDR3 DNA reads TGTGCCAGCAGTCTCAGGGAAACAGATACGCAGTATTTT. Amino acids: CASSLRETDTQYF.

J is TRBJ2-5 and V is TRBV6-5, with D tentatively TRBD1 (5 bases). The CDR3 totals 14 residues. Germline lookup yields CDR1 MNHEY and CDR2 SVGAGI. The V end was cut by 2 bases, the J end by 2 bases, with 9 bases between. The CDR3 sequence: CASSYGTGQETQYF. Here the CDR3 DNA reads TGTGCCAGCAGTTACGGTACAGGACAAGAGACCCAGTACTTC.

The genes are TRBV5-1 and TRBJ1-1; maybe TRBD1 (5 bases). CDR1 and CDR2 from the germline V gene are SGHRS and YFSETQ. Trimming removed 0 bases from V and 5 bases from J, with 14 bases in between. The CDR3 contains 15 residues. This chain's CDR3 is CASSLAGAAGTEAFF. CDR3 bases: TGCGCCAGCAGCTTGGCCGGGGCAGCGGGGACTGAAGCTTTCTTT.

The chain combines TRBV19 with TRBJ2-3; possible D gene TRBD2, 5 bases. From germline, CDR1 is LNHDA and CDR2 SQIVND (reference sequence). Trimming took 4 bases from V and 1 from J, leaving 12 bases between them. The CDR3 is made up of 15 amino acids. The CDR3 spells CASSTGSVGTDTQYF. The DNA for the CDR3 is TGTGCCAGTAGTACGGGGTCCGTGGGCACAGATACGCAGTATTTT.

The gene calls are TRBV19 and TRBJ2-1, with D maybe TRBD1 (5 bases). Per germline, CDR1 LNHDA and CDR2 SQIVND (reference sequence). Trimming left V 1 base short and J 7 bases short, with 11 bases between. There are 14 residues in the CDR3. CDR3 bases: TGTGCCAGTAGTATAGGTACAGGTAAAAATGAGCAGTTCTTC. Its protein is CASSIGTGKNEQFF. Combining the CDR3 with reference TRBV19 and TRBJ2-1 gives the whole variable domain DGGITQSPKYLFRKEGQNVTLSCEQNLNHDAMYWYRQDPGQGLRLIYYSQIVNDFQKGDIAEGYSVSREKKESFPLTVTSAQKNPTAFYLCASSIGTGKNEQFFGPGTRLTVL.

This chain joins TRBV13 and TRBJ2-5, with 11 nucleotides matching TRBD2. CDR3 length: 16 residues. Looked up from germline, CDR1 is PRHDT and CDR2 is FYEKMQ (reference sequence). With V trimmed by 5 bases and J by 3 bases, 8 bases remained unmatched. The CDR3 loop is CASSGGTSGPKETQYF. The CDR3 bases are TGTGCCAGCAGCGGCGGGACTAGCGGACCGAAAGAGACCCAGTACTTC.

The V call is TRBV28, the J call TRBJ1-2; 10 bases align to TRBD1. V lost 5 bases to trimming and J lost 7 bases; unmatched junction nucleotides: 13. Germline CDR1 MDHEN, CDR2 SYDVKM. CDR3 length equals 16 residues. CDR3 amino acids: CASSGVTGTGVGGYTF. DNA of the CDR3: TGTGCCAGCAGTGGGGTTACCGGGACAGGGGTTGGTGGCTACACCTTC.

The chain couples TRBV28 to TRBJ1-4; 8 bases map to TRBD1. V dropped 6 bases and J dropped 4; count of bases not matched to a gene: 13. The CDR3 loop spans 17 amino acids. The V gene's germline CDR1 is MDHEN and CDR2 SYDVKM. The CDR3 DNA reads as TGTGCCAGCAGCGGACAGGGTCATCCGCTGGGTAATGAAAAACTGTTTTTT. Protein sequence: CASSGQGHPLGNEKLFF.

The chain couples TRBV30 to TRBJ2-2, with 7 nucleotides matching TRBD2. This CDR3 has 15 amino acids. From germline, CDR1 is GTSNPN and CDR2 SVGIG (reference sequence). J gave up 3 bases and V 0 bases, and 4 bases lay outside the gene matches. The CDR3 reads CAWSVGSGYTGELFF. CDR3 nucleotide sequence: TGTGCCTGGAGTGTCGGTAGCGGGTACACCGGGGAGCTGTTTTTT.